In this sample, the clone carrying this T cell receptor beta chain turned up many times. What it binds is not known. TCR beta CDR3 regions were amplified from RNA. RT-PCR in the first round (using the HTBI primer set) targeted the TCR CDR3. TCRdb analysed the multiplex PCR reads with MiXCR anew, one entry per CDR3 protein. The profile covers approximately 720,000 distinct CDR3 sequences, with 18% appearing a single time and roughly 17% taken by the ten largest. This sample was taken from a study of T cells in Graves' hyperthyroidism and ophthalmopathy. The ends were cut back, 1 base at V and 10 bases at J, with 7 bases in the middle. The CDR3 is made up of 10 amino acids. Germline V lookup: CDR1 GTSNPN, CDR2 SVGIG (reference sequence). In making diagnoses, clinical symptoms, serum thyroxine and TRAb, thyroid ultrasound and orbital computed tomography were all used. Drawn at first hyperthyroidism diagnosis, the blood sample preceded any ophthalmopathy symptoms.

Notes on the study in general: Most clonotypes that expanded in the thyroid above 0.001 also showed up in blood.

The sequence was collected from a woman between 50 and 59 years old with Graves' hyperthyroidism that later progressed to Graves' ophthalmopathy. The rearrangement links TRBV30 to TRBJ2-5; D not certain. Sample: blood. CDR3 nucleotide sequence: TGTGCCTGGAGTGAGGCGGTCCAGTACTTC. It yields the protein CAWSEAVQYF.